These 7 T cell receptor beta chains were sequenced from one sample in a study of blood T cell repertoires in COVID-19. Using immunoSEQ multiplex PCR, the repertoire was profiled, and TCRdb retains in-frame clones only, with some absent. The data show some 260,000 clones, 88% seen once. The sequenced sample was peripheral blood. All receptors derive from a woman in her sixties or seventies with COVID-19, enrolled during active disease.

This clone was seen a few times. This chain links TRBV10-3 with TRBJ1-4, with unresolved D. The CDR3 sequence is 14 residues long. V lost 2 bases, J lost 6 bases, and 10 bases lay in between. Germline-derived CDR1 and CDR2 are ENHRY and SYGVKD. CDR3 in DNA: TGTGCCATCAGTGAGGGACTGTTCGATGAAAAACTGTTTTTT. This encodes CAISEGLFDEKLFF.

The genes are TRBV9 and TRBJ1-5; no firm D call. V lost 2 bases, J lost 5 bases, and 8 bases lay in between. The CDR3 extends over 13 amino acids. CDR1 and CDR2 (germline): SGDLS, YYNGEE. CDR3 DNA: TGTGCCAGCAGCGTCAGATCTGATCAGCCCCAGCATTTT. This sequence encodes CASSVRSDQPQHF.

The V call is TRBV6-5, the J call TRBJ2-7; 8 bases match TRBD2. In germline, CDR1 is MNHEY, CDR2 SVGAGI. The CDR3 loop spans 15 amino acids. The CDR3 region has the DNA TGTGGTCCTCACAACAGCGGGAGTAGTGTATACGAGCAGTACTTC. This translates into CGPHNSGSSVYEQYF.

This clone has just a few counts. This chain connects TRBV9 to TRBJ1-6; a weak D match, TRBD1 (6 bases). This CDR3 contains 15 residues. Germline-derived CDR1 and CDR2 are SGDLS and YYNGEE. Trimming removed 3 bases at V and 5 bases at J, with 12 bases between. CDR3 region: CASSGTGYDNSPLHF. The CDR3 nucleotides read TGTGCCAGCAGCGGAACAGGGTACGATAATTCACCCCTCCACTTT. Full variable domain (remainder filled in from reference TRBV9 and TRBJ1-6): DSGVTQTPKHLITATGQRVTLRCSPRSGDLSVYWYQQSLDQGLQFLIQYYNGEERAKGNILERFSAQQFPDLHSELNLSSLELGDSALYFCASSGTGYDNSPLHFGNGTRLTVT.

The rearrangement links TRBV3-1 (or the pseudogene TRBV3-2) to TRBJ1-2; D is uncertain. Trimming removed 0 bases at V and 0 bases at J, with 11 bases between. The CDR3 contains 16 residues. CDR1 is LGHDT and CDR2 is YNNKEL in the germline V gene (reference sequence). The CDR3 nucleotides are TGTGCCAGCAGCCAAGAATGGGCAGTCACTAACTATGGCTACACCTTC. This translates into CASSQEWAVTNYGYTF.

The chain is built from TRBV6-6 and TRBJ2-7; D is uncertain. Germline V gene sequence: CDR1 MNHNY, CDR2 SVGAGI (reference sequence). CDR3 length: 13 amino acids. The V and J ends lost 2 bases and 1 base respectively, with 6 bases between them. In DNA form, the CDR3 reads TGTGCCAGCAGTTACAGTCAGTCCTACGAGCAGTACTTC. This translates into CASSYSQSYEQYF.

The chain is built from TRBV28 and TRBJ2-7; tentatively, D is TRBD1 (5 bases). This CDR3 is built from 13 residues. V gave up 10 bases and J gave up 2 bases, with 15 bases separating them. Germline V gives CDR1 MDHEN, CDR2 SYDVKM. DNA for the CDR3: TGTGCCACCCTTCCTCAGGGTCCCTACGAGCAGTACTTC. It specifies CATLPQGPYEQYF.